This TCR beta chain came from a study of cytomegalovirus exposure and HLA in healthy donors. Study in general: Earlier, 150 million to 200 million T cells were analyzed, and some 120 million unique TCR beta sequences were found among them. There were around 390 genotyped donors. Of these, 75% to 85% fell in the genetic ancestry cluster associated with self-reported Caucasian donors.

Use of 60 Vbeta and 13 Jbeta primers characterized the PCR. Assay: immunoSEQ multiplex PCR; the TCRdb copy retains only in-frame clones and omits some. This sample has about 180,000 clones; approximately 81% occur once, and the top ten carry less than 3%. As concerns this clone: Its antigen is not identified.

Germline V gene data show CDR1 as MNHEY and CDR2 as SMNVEV (reference sequence). This CDR3 is 16 amino acids long. After removal of 0 bases from V and 2 bases from J, the junction contained 4 bases not matched to a gene. Study results and caveats: Reportedly, TCR beta sequences accurately predicted HLA-A and HLA-B alleles in most subjects.

This TCR came from a female donor in good health and CMV-seronegative. The J gene is TRBJ2-7, the V gene TRBV27; 10 nucleotides agree with TRBD1. The specimen was PBMCs. This CDR3 is CASSLSTGGIPYEQYF. Here the CDR3 DNA reads TGTGCCAGCAGTTTATCGACAGGGGGCATTCCCTACGAGCAGTACTTC.